This TCR beta chain was found in a study of cytomegalovirus exposure and HLA in healthy donors. For the study at large: Findings of an earlier analysis included over 95 million unique TCR beta sequences from roughly 180 million T cells. Most genotyped donors, around 78% of 398, had Caucasian-associated genetic ancestry. Study findings and constraints: Trimming of TCR beta V- and J-genes showed a link, identified in a later analysis, to a missense DCLRE1C variant. The classifier reportedly diagnosed cytomegalovirus status with high sensitivity and specificity.

Turning to this clone: Its specificity is not known.

Germline V gives CDR1 SGHVS, CDR2 FNYEAQ. The CDR3 covers 16 residues. V lost 4 bases to trimming and J lost 1 base; unmatched junction nucleotides: 10. The study ran its PCR with 60 Vbeta and 13 Jbeta primers. The method was immunoSEQ multiplex PCR; TCRdb's version includes in-frame clones alone and lacks a portion of them. Among 95,000 to 150,000 clones, over 75% were seen once, and the ten largest hold 4%. This receptor was taken from a man aged 18 to 30 in good health and CMV-seropositive. Material for sequencing was PBMCs. This chain joins TRBV7-6 and TRBJ2-7, with TRBD1 matching over 7 bases. CDR3 nucleotide sequence: TGTGCCAGCAGCTCGGCGAGGACAGGCTTATCCTACGAGCAGTACTTC. The encoded protein is CASSSARTGLSYEQYF. The full variable domain, completed using reference TRBV7-6 and TRBJ2-7, is GAGVSQSPRYKVTKRGQDVALRCDPISGHVSLYWYRQALGQGPEFLTYFNYEAQQDKSGLPNDRFSAERPEGSISTLTIQRTEQRDSAMYRCASSSARTGLSYEQYFGPGTRLTVT.